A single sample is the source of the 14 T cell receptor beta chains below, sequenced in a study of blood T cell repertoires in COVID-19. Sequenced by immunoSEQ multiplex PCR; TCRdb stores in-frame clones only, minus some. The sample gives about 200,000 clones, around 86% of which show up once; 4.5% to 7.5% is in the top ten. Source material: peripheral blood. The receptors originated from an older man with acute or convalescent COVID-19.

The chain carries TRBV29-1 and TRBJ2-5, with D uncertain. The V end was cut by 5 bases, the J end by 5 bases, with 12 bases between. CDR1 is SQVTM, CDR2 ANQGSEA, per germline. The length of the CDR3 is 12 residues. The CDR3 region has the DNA TGCAGCGTTCTGTTTTCGCGGGAGACCCAGTACTTC. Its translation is CSVLFSRETQYF.

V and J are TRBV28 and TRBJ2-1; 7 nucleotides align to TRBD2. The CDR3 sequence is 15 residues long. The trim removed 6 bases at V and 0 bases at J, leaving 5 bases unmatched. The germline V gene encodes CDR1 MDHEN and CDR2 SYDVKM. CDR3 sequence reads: CASRLLATSYNEQFF. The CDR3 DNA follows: TGTGCCAGCAGACTACTAGCGACCTCCTACAATGAGCAGTTCTTC.

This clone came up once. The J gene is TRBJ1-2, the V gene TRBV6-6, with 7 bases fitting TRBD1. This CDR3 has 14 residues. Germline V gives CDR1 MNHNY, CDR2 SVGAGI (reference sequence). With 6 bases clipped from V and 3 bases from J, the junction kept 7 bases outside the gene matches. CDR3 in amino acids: CASRTSGTDYGYTF. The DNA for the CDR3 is TGTGCCAGCAGGACTTCAGGGACAGACTATGGCTACACCTTC.

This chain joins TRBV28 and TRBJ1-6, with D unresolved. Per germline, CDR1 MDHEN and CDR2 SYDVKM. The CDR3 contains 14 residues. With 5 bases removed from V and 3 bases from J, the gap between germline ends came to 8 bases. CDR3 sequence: CASSLRSYNSPLHF. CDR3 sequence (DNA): TGTGCCAGCAGTCTCCGTAGCTATAATTCACCCCTCCACTTT. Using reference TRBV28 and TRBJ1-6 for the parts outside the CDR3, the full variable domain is DVKVTQSSRYLVKRTGEKVFLECVQDMDHENMFWYRQDPGLGLRLIYFSYDVKMKEKGDIPEGYSVSREKKERFSLILESASTNQTSMYLCASSLRSYNSPLHFGNGTRLTVT.

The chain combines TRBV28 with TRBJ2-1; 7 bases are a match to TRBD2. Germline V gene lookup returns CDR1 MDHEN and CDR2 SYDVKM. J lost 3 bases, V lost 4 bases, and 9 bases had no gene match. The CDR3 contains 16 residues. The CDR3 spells CASSSWGGRIYNEQFF. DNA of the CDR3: TGTGCCAGCAGTTCCTGGGGCGGGAGAATCTACAATGAGCAGTTCTTC.

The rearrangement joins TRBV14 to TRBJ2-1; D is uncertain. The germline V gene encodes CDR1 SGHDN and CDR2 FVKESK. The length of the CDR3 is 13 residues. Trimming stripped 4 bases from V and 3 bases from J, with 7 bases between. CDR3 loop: CASSLALYNEQFF. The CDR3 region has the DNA TGTGCCAGCAGCCTAGCCCTCTACAATGAGCAGTTCTTC.

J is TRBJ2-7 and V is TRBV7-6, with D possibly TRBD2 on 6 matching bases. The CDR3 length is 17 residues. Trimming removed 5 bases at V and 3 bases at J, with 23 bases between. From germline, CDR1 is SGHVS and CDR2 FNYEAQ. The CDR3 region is CASSQRASSEWDYEQYV. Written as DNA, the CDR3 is TGTGCCAGCAGCCAAAGGGCGTCTAGCGAGTGGGACTACGAGCAGTACGTC.

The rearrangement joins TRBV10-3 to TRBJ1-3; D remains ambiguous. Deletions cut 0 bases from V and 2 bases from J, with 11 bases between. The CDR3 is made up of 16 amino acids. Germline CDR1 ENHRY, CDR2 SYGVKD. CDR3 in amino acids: CAISESEGGAGNTIYF. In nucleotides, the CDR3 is TGTGCCATCAGTGAGTCGGAGGGCGGGGCTGGAAACACCATATATTTT.

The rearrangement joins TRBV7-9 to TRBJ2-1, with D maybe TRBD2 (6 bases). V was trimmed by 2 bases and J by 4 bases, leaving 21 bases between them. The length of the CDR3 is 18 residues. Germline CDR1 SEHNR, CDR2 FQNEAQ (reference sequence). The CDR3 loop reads CASSLTDRRESQYNEQFF. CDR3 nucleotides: TGTGCCAGCAGCTTAACCGACCGACGGGAGAGTCAATACAATGAGCAGTTCTTC.

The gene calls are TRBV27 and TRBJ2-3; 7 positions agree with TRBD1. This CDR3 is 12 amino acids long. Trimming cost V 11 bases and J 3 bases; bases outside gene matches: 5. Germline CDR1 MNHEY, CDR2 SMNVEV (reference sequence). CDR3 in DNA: TGTGCCGTGGGCAGGGGGACAGATACGCAGTATTTT. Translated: CAVGRGTDTQYF.

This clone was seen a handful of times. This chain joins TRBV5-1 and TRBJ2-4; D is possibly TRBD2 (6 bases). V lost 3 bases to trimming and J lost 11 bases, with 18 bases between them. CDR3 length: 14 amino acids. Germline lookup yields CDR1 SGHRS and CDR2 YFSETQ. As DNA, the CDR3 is TGCGCCAGCAGCTCCGACTATTCGGACTACGTTCAGTACTTC. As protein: CASSSDYSDYVQYF.

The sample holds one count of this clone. DNA of the CDR3: TGTGCCAGCAGCGACCGAGGAGCAGGGATAGATACGCAGTATTTT. It encodes CASSDRGAGIDTQYF. The chain couples TRBV6-4 to TRBJ2-3; D possibly corresponds to TRBD1 (5 bases). With 6 bases removed from V and 5 bases from J, the gap between germline ends came to 18 bases. This CDR3 spans 15 amino acids. Germline V lookup: CDR1 MRHNA, CDR2 SNTAGT.

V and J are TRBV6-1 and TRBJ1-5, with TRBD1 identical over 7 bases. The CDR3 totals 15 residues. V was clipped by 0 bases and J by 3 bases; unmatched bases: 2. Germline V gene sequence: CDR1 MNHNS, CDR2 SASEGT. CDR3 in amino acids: CASSEAGQINQPQHF. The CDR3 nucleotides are TGTGCCAGCAGTGAAGCGGGACAGATCAATCAGCCCCAGCATTTT.

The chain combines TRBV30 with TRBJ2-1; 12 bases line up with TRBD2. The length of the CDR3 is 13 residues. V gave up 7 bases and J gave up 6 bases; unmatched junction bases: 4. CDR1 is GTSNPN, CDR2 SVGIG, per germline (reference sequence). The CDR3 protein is CAYGLAGFNEQFF. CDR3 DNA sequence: TGTGCCTACGGACTAGCGGGGTTCAATGAGCAGTTCTTC.